This T cell receptor (delta chain) is from a study of gamma-delta T cells after stem cell transplantation. Judged by abundance, this clone is medium-sized. This probably arose from a read error, given a far larger clone one base away. Other DNA sequences of this sample code for an identical CDR3. TCRdb reran clone calling via CATT on the RT-PCR reads. The table lists fewer than 2,000 delta-chain clones, less than 2% of them singletons, with 44% in the top ten. CDR3 length: 16 amino acids. Germline V lookup: CDR1 GEAIGNYY, CDR2 EKD. The genes are TRDV2 and TRDJ1; D unresolved. The sequence was obtained from a human donor. It is not recorded whose cells these are; they may come from a transplant donor. The sequencing input was gamma-delta T cells. The CDR3, as DNA: TGTGCTTGTGACAGGCTACCTCGTGGTTCCACCGATAAACTCATCTTT. Its protein is CACDRLPRGSTDKLIF.